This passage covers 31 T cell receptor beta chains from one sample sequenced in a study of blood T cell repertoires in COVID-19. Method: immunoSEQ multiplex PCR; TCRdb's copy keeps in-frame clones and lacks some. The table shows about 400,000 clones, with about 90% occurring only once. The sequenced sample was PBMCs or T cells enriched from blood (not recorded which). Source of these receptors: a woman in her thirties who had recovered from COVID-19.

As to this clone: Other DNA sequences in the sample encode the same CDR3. The CDR3 here is CASSLGQGNEKLFF. CDR3 coding DNA: TGCGCCAGCAGCTTGGGACAGGGTAATGAAAAACTGTTTTTT. This chain connects TRBV5-1 to TRBJ1-4, with 7 bases lining up with TRBD1. The V and J ends lost 0 bases and 4 bases, in that order; junction bases with no gene match: 0. The CDR3 runs 14 residues. CDR1 is SGHRS and CDR2 is YFSETQ in the germline V gene.

The DNA for the CDR3 is TGTGCCAGCAGCGACGGACCCAGGGGATATCAGCCCCAGCATTTT. Protein: CASSDGPRGYQPQHF. The rearrangement joins TRBV11-2 to TRBJ1-5; D possibly corresponds to TRBD1 (6 bases). Trimming stripped 5 bases from V and 5 bases from J, with 16 bases between. The CDR3 spans 15 residues. Germline V CDR1 and CDR2: SGHAT, FQNNGV. The entire variable domain, with the rest obtained from reference TRBV11-2 and TRBJ1-5, is as follows: EAGVAQSPRYKIIEKRQSVAFWCNPISGHATLYWYQQILGQGPKLLIQFQNNGVVDDSQLPKDRFSAERLKGVDSTLKIQPAKLEDSAVYLCASSDGPRGYQPQHFGDGTRLSIL.

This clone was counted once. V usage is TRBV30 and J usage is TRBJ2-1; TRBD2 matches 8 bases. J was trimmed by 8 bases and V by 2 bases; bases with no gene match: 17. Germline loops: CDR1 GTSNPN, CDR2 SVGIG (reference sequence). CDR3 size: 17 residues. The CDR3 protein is CAWSLPGGPRFSDEQFF. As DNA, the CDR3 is TGTGCCTGGAGTTTGCCGGGGGGGCCACGTTTTTCCGATGAGCAGTTCTTC.

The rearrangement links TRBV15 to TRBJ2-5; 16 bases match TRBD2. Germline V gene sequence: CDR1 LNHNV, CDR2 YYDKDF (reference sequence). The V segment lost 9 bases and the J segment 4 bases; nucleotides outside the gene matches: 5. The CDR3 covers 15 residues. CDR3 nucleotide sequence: TGTGCCACAGGGACTAGCGGGAGGGCCGTAGAGACCCAGTACTTC. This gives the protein CATGTSGRAVETQYF.

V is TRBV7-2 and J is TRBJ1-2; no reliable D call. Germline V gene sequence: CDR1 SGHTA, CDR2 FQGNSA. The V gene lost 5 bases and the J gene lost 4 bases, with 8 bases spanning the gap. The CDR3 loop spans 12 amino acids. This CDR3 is CASSEYGYGYTF. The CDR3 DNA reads TGTGCCAGCAGCGAGTACGGCTATGGCTACACCTTC.

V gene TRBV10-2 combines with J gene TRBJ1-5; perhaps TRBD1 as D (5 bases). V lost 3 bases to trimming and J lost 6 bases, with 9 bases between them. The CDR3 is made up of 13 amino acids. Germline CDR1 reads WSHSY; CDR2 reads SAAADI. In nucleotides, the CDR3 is TGCGCCAGCAGTGACAGGGTATTTCAGCCCCAGCATTTT. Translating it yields CASSDRVFQPQHF.

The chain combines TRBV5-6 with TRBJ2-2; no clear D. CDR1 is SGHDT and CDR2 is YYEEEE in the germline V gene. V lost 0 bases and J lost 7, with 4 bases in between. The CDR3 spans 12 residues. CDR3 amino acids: CASSLAYGELFF. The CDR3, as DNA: TGTGCCAGCAGCTTGGCGTACGGGGAGCTGTTTTTT.

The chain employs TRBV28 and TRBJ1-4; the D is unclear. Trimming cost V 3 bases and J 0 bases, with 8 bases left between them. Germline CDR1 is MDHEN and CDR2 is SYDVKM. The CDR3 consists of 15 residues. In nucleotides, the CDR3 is TGTGCCAGCAGTTTCTACAGATCAACTAATGAAAAACTGTTTTTT. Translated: CASSFYRSTNEKLFF.

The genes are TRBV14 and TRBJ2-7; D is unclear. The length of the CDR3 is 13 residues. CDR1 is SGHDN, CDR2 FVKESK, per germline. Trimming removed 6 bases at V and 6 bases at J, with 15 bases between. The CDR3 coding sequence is TGTGCCAGCAGTATCAATACCCTCGGCGAGCAGTACTTC. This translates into CASSINTLGEQYF.

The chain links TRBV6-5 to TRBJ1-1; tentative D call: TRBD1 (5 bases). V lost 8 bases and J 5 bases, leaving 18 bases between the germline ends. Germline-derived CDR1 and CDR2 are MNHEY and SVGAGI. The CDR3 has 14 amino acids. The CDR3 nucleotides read TGTGCCAGCTCCGGAAGGGGTTTTGGTACTGAAGCTTTCTTT. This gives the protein CASSGRGFGTEAFF.

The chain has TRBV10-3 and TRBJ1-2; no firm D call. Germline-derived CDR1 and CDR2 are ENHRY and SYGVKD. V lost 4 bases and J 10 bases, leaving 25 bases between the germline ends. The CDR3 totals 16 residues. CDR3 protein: CAISVESGYNGVVYTF. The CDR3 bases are TGTGCCATCAGTGTCGAGTCTGGGTACAACGGGGTGGTCTACACCTTC.

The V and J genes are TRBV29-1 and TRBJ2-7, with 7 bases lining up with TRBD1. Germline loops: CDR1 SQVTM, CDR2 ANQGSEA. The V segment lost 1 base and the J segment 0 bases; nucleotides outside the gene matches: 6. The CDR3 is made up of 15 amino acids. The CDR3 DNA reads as TGCAGCGTTGAAGGGACAGGAGACACCTCCTACGAGCAGTACTTC. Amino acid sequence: CSVEGTGDTSYEQYF.

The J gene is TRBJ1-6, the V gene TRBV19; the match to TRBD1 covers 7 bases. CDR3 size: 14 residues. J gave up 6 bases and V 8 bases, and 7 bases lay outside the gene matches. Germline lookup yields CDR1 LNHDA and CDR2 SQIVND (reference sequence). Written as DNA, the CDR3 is TGTGCCAGTCAATCTGGGACAGTTAATTCACCCCTCCACTTT. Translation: CASQSGTVNSPLHF.

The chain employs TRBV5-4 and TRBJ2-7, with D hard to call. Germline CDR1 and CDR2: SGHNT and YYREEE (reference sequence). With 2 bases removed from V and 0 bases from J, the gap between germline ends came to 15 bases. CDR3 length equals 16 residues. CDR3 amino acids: CASSLIGGGYSYEQYF. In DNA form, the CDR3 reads TGTGCCAGCAGCTTAATAGGCGGCGGATACTCCTACGAGCAGTACTTC. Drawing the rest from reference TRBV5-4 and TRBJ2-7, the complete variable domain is ETGVTQSPTHLIKTRGQQVTLRCSSQSGHNTVSWYQQALGQGPQFIFQYYREEENGRGNFPPRFSGLQFPNYSSELNVNALELDDSALYLCASSLIGGGYSYEQYFGPGTRLTVT.

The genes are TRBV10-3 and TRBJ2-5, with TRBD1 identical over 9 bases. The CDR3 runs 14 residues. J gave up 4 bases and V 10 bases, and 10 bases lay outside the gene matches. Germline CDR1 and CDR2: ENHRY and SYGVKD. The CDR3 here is CATSGQGFGETQYF. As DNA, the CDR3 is TGTGCCACGTCTGGACAGGGGTTTGGAGAGACCCAGTACTTC.

The CDR3 DNA reads as TGTGCCTGGAGTAGTAGCTCTGGGGCCAACGTCCTGACTTTC. This sequence encodes CAWSSSSGANVLTF. This chain joins TRBV30 and TRBJ2-6; no definite D call. Trimming shortened V by 2 bases and J by 0 bases, and 5 bases separated the two germline ends. CDR1 and CDR2 from the germline V gene are GTSNPN and SVGIG (reference sequence). The CDR3 runs to 14 residues.

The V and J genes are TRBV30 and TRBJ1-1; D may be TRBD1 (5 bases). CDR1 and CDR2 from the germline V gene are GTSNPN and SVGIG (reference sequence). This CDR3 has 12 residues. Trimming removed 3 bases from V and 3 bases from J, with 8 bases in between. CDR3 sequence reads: CAWRRGDTEAFF. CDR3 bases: TGTGCCTGGAGACGGGGGGACACTGAAGCTTTCTTT.

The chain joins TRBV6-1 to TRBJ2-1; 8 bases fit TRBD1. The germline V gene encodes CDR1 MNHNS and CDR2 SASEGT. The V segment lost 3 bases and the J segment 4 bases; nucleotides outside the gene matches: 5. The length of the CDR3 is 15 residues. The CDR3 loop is CASSDRTGLYNEQFF. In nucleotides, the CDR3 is TGTGCCAGCAGTGACCGGACAGGGCTGTACAATGAGCAGTTCTTC.

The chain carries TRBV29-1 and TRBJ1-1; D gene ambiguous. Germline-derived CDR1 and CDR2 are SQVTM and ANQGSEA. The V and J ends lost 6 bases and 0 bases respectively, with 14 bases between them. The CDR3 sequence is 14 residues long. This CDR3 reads CSVYAAAMNTEAFF. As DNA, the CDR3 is TGCAGCGTCTACGCGGCAGCGATGAACACTGAAGCTTTCTTT.

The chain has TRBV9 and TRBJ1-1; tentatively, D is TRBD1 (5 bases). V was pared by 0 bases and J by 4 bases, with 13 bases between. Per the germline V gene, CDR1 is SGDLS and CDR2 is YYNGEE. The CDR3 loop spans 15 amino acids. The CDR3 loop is CASSVGAREGTEAFF. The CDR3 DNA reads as TGTGCCAGCAGCGTAGGGGCCAGGGAGGGCACTGAAGCTTTCTTT.

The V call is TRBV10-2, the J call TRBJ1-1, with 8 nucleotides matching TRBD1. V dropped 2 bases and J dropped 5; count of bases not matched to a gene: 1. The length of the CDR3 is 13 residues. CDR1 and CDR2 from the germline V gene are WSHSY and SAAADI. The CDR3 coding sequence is TGCGCCAGCAGTGAGACAGGGGGGACTGAAGCTTTCTTT. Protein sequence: CASSETGGTEAFF.

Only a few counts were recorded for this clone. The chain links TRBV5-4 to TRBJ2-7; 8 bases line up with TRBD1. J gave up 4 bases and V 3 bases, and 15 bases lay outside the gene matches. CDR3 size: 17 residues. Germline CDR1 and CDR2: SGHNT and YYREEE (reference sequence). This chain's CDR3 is CASSSGTGLVSRYEQYF. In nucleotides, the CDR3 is TGTGCCAGCAGCTCCGGGACAGGCTTAGTTTCTAGGTACGAGCAGTACTTC.

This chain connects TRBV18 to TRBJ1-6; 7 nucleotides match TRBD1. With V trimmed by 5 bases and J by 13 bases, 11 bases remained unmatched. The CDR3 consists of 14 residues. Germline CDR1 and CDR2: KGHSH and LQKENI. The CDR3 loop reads CASSEGDSIRPLHF. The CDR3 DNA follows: TGTGCCAGCTCAGAAGGGGACAGTATTCGGCCCCTCCACTTT.

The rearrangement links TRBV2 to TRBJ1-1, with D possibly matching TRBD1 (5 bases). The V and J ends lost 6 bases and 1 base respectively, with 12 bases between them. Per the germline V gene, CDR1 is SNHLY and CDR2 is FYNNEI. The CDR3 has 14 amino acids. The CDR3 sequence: CASSPTERNTEAFF. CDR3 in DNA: TGTGCCAGCAGCCCGACAGAACGGAACACTGAAGCTTTCTTT.

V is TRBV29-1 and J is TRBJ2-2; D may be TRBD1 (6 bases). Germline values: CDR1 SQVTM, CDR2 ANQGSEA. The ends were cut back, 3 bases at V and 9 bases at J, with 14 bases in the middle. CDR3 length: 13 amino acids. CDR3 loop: CSVDRLQGRELFF. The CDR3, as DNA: TGCAGCGTTGACCGCCTGCAGGGGAGGGAGCTGTTTTTT.

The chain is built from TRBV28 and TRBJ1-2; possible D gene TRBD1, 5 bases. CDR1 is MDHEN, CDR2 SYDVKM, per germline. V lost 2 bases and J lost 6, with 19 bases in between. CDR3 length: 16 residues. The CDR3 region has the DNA TGTGCCAGCAGTTTAATTGCTCAGGGTCTCCGCGATGGCTACACCTTC. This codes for CASSLIAQGLRDGYTF.

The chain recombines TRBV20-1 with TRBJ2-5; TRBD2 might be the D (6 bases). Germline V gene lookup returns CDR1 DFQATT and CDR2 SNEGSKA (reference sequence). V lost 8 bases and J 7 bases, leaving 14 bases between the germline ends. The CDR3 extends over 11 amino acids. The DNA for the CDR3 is TGCAGTTTGCATCGGGGAGGGACCCAGTACTTC. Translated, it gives CSLHRGGTQYF.

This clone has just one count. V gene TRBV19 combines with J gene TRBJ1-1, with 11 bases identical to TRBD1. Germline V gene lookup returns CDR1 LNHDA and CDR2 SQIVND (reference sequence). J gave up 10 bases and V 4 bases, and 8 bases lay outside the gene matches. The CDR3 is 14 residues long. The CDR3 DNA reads TGTGCCAGTAGTAAACCGGGACAGGGGGGAGTAGCTTTCTTT. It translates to CASSKPGQGGVAFF.

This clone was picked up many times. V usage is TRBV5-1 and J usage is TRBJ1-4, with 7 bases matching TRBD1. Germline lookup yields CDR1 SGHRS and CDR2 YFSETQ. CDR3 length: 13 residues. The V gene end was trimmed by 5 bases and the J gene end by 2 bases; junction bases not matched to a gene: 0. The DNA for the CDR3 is TGCGCCAGCAGGGGACAGACTAATGAAAAACTGTTTTTT. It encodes CASRGQTNEKLFF.

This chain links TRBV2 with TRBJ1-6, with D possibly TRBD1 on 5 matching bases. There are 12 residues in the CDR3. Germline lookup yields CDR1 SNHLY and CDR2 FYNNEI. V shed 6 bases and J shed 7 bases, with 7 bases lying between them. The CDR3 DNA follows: TGTGCCAGCAGAGCAGGGAATTCACCCCTCCACTTT. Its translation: CASRAGNSPLHF.

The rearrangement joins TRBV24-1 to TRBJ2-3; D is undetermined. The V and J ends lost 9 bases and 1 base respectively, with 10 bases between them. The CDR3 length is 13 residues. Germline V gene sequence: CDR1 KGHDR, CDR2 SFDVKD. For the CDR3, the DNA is TGTGCCACCCAAATCTCGGGCACAGATACGCAGTATTTT. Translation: CATQISGTDTQYF.